This T cell receptor beta chain was profiled in a study of beta chain features in type 1 diabetes. V gave up 3 bases and J gave up 5 bases, with 18 bases separating them. The CDR3 contains 16 residues. Germline V gene lookup returns CDR1 SGHRS and CDR2 YFSETQ. What was sequenced were expressed TCRB transcripts, since all of the isolated RNA had been reverse transcribed. The data were produced by immunoSEQ multiplex PCR, yet TCRdb's version contains in-frame clones alone and is incomplete. The table records hundreds of thousands of clones, around 13% of them present only once. This clone was detected a few times.

The TCR was taken from a man aged 18 to 30 in good health. The chain has TRBV5-1 and TRBJ2-1; D is perhaps TRBD2 (5 bases). Sample: naive CD4+ T cells from blood. In DNA form, the CDR3 reads TGCGCCAGCAGCTCGTCATCGGGGTTAGGTAACAATGAGCAGTTCTTC. Translating gives CASSSSSGLGNNEQFF.